This T cell receptor (beta chain) originates from a study of blood T cell repertoires in COVID-19. This clone was recorded at least ten times. Germline V lookup: CDR1 SQVTM, CDR2 ANQGSEA. V lost 4 bases to trimming and J lost 4 bases; unmatched junction nucleotides: 5. The CDR3 is 13 amino acids. Per the original methods: The assay estimated nucleated cells by amplifying reference gene primers. Only in-frame clones appear in the TCRdb table, and some are missing; sequencing was by immunoSEQ multiplex PCR. V and J calls and clone size come straight from that table; D and trimming were deduced from the DNA. The sample holds about 220,000 clones, roughly nine tenths seen once.

Sequenced input: PBMCs or T cells enriched from blood (not recorded which). The receptor was derived from a woman aged 18-29 years in a cohort exposed to, infected with or recovered from COVID-19 (not recorded which). The chain is built from TRBV29-1 and TRBJ2-7; 9 bases match TRBD1. This CDR3 reads CSVGGTGLYEQYF. The DNA for the CDR3 is TGCAGCGTTGGTGGGACAGGGTTATACGAGCAGTACTTC.